This entry lists 27 T cell receptor beta chains sequenced from one sample in a study of blood T cell repertoires in COVID-19. The method was immunoSEQ multiplex PCR; TCRdb's version includes in-frame clones alone and lacks a portion of them. The repertoire includes some 170,000 clones, over 70% of them detected once, and around 10% sits in the top ten. Sequenced input: peripheral blood. All receptors derive from a woman at least 80 years old with active or convalescent COVID-19.

Turning to this clone: This same CDR3 is encoded by further DNA sequences in the sample. The chain is built from TRBV7-2 and TRBJ1-2, with D unresolved. Between the trimmed V and J ends, which lost 1 base and 7 bases, there was a span of 13 bases. Germline CDR1 is SGHTA and CDR2 is FQGNSA. CDR3 length equals 14 residues. The CDR3 nucleotides read TGTGCCAGCAGCTTAGTTGGCGATGAGGGTGGCTACACCTTC. It translates to CASSLVGDEGGYTF.

V and J are TRBV7-8 and TRBJ2-7, with 12 bases aligning to TRBD2. Per germline, CDR1 SGHVS and CDR2 FQNEAQ. This CDR3 contains 16 residues. V was pared by 3 bases and J by 5 bases, with 8 bases of the junction left unmatched. The CDR3 region has the DNA TGTGCCAGCAGCTTGATCCCCCTAGCGGGGGGGGACGAGCAGTACTTC. Protein: CASSLIPLAGGDEQYF.

The chain recombines TRBV5-4 with TRBJ1-2; the match to TRBD1 covers 11 bases. V lost 3 bases to trimming and J lost 5 bases; unmatched junction nucleotides: 6. Germline assignment: CDR1 SGHNT and CDR2 YYREEE (reference sequence). The CDR3 is 15 residues long. CDR3 sequence (DNA): TGTGCCAGCAGCTCCCCGGACAGGGGGCTTTATGGCTACACCTTC. It translates to CASSSPDRGLYGYTF.

Here the CDR3 DNA reads TGTGCCAGCAGCTTGGACACAGGGGGCTATTCACCCCTCCACTTT. It codes for CASSLDTGGYSPLHF. V and J are TRBV5-4 and TRBJ1-6; 9 nucleotides align to TRBD1. The V gene's germline CDR1 is SGHNT and CDR2 YYREEE (reference sequence). Losses at the gene ends were 0 bases for V and 8 bases for J; bases not matched to a gene: 3. CDR3 length equals 15 residues.

The chain carries TRBV6-5 and TRBJ2-7, with a tentative D call TRBD2 (5 bases). The CDR3 contains 15 residues. V lost 2 bases and J lost 3, with 14 bases in between. The germline V gene encodes CDR1 MNHEY and CDR2 SVGAGI. CDR3 DNA: TGTGCCAGCAGTTACAGAGGTCTTCGGGGCTACGAGCAGTACTTC. It encodes CASSYRGLRGYEQYF.

The V and J genes are TRBV19 and TRBJ1-6; 7 nucleotides align to TRBD1. V was clipped by 3 bases and J by 7 bases; unmatched bases: 3. The CDR3 runs 14 residues. Per germline, CDR1 LNHDA and CDR2 SQIVND (reference sequence). For the CDR3, the DNA is TGTGCCAGTAGTATCGAGGACAGGAATTCACCCCTCCACTTT. Its protein is CASSIEDRNSPLHF. Based on the CDR3 plus reference TRBV19 and TRBJ1-6, the full variable domain is DGGITQSPKYLFRKEGQNVTLSCEQNLNHDAMYWYRQDPGQGLRLIYYSQIVNDFQKGDIAEGYSVSREKKESFPLTVTSAQKNPTAFYLCASSIEDRNSPLHFGNGTRLTVT.

This sequence joins TRBV30 and TRBJ2-7, with D unclear. This CDR3 spans 14 amino acids. Trimming removed 5 bases from V and 1 base from J, with 15 bases in between. Germline V gives CDR1 GTSNPN, CDR2 SVGIG (reference sequence). Written as DNA, the CDR3 is TGTGCCTGGCTAGACCGGATTGGGTCCTACGAGCAGTACTTC. Translated: CAWLDRIGSYEQYF.

This clone was counted only a few times. This chain connects TRBV19 to TRBJ1-2; D gene unclear. Germline lookup yields CDR1 LNHDA and CDR2 SQIVND (reference sequence). Trimming stripped 4 bases from V and 5 bases from J, with 23 bases between. The CDR3 loop spans 17 amino acids. This CDR3 is CASSTLTPEDSGYGYTF. CDR3 bases: TGTGCCAGTAGTACCTTGACACCGGAAGATAGCGGGTATGGCTACACCTTC. Using reference TRBV19 and TRBJ1-2 for the parts outside the CDR3, the full variable domain is DGGITQSPKYLFRKEGQNVTLSCEQNLNHDAMYWYRQDPGQGLRLIYYSQIVNDFQKGDIAEGYSVSREKKESFPLTVTSAQKNPTAFYLCASSTLTPEDSGYGYTFGSGTRLTVV.

V usage is TRBV21-1 and J usage is TRBJ1-1; the D segment call TRBD1 is taken from the table without a DNA check. TRBV21-1 is termed a pseudogene. The CDR3 totals 14 residues. The CDR3 DNA follows: TGTGCCAGCACCCCCCCGGTCAGGCACACTGAAGCTTTCTTT. Protein product: CASTPPVRHTEAFF.

The rearrangement joins TRBV12-5 to TRBJ2-2; D is ambiguous. Deletions cut 5 bases from V and 7 bases from J, with 8 bases between. The germline V gene encodes CDR1 LGHNT and CDR2 FRNRAP. The CDR3 loop spans 12 amino acids. The CDR3 is CASGTVVGELFF. The CDR3, as DNA: TGTGCTAGTGGTACTGTAGTCGGGGAGCTGTTTTTT.

This clone was recorded a few times. One end of the junction fails to match germline, which may point to a read error. The V and J genes are TRBV4-3 and TRBJ1-2; 9 nucleotides match TRBD1. Germline V gives CDR1 LGHNA, CDR2 YSLEER. The CDR3 consists of 15 residues. The CDR3 DNA follows: TGCGCCAGCAGCCAAGATAGTGGGAGACAGGGGGTAACATACTTC. The encoded protein is CASSQDSGRQGVTYF.

The V and J genes are TRBV5-1 and TRBJ2-5; 8 bases align to TRBD1. The trim removed 7 bases at V and 14 bases at J, leaving 13 bases unmatched. The germline V gene encodes CDR1 SGHRS and CDR2 YFSETQ. This CDR3 has 12 residues. CDR3 sequence: CASGTGLDGPYF. DNA for the CDR3: TGCGCCAGCGGGACAGGCCTCGACGGCCCCTACTTC.

This sequence joins TRBV6-2 or TRBV6-3 and TRBJ2-3; maybe TRBD2 (6 bases). This CDR3 region has 15 residues. V gave up 2 bases and J gave up 2 bases, with 11 bases separating them. Germline V gene sequence: CDR1 MNHEY, CDR2 SVGEGT. The DNA of the CDR3 is TGTGCCAGCAGTTACATGGAGGGTTCCACAGATACGCAGTATTTT. It codes for CASSYMEGSTDTQYF.

The chain carries TRBV14 and TRBJ1-4; the D is unclear. The germline CDR1 and CDR2 sequences are SGHDN and FVKESK. The length of the CDR3 is 13 residues. V lost 4 bases and J lost 8, with 11 bases in between. The CDR3 is CASSRGNSEKLFF. CDR3 coding DNA: TGTGCCAGCAGCCGAGGGAACTCCGAAAAACTGTTTTTT.

This clone was picked up a small number of times. V and J are TRBV5-4 and TRBJ1-5; D uncertain. The CDR3 loop spans 14 amino acids. Germline assignment: CDR1 SGHNT and CDR2 YYREEE (reference sequence). The V end was cut by 0 bases, the J end by 5 bases, with 9 bases between. CDR3 coding DNA: TGTGCCAGCAGCTTGGGAGGCGGGGATCAGCCCCAGCATTTT. Encoded protein: CASSLGGGDQPQHF.

This clone was observed a few times. The chain combines TRBV3-1 (or the pseudogene TRBV3-2) with TRBJ1-4; D gene ambiguous. Trimming shortened V by 3 bases and J by 6 bases, and 17 bases separated the two germline ends. The CDR3 covers 16 residues. From germline, CDR1 is LGHDT and CDR2 YNNKEL (reference sequence). For the CDR3, the DNA is TGTGCCAGCAGCCACCTCGGCCGGGGTGGGGATGAAAAACTGTTTTTT. This sequence encodes CASSHLGRGGDEKLFF.

This clone has only a few counts. The rearrangement uses TRBV4-1 and TRBJ2-2, with 9 bases identical to TRBD2. J lost 1 base, V lost 4 bases, and 7 bases had no gene match. CDR1 MGHRA and CDR2 YSYEKL come from the germline V gene. The CDR3 has 17 amino acids. CDR3 DNA: TGCGCCAGCAGCCGCGCCGCGGGGGGGCGGAACACCGGGGAGCTGTTTTTT. This gives the protein CASSRAAGGRNTGELFF.

The chain links TRBV28 to TRBJ1-6; TRBD1 is a possible D gene (6 bases). The germline gives CDR1 MDHEN, CDR2 SYDVKM. The length of the CDR3 is 16 residues. The V end lost 4 bases, the J end lost 0 bases, and 10 bases lay between the germline ends. The CDR3 sequence: CASSSTGSSYNSPLHF. CDR3 DNA: TGTGCCAGCAGTTCCACAGGGAGCTCCTATAATTCACCCCTCCACTTT.

The chain is built from TRBV12-3 or TRBV12-4 and TRBJ1-5; D not resolved. CDR3 size: 13 residues. The ends were cut back, 3 bases at V and 6 bases at J, with 9 bases in the middle. For the CDR3, the DNA is TGTGCCAGCAGTTTTGCGGGTGCTCAGCCCCAGCATTTT. It specifies CASSFAGAQPQHF.

The chain couples TRBV29-1 to TRBJ1-1; no definite D call. CDR1 and CDR2 from the germline V gene are SQVTM and ANQGSEA. The V end lost 4 bases, the J end lost 7 bases, and 16 bases lay between the germline ends. This CDR3 region has 13 residues. The chain's CDR3 is CSVVRQLEYEAFF. CDR3 sequence (DNA): TGCAGCGTTGTGAGGCAGCTTGAGTATGAAGCTTTCTTT.

The rearrangement joins TRBV19 to TRBJ1-6; a possible D gene is TRBD1 (6 bases). The CDR3 sequence is 16 residues long. Trimming stripped 3 bases from V and 9 bases from J, with 18 bases between. CDR1 LNHDA and CDR2 SQIVND come from the germline V gene (reference sequence). The CDR3 DNA reads TGTGCCAGTAGTATTACTCAGGGAGGGGGGAGTTCACCCCTCCACTTT. As protein: CASSITQGGGSSPLHF.

V is TRBV28 and J is TRBJ2-2; D might be TRBD1 (5 bases). With 4 bases removed from V and 0 bases from J, the gap between germline ends came to 12 bases. The CDR3 runs to 16 residues. Germline values: CDR1 MDHEN, CDR2 SYDVKM. In DNA form, the CDR3 reads TGTGCCAGCAGTTGGGGCCCGGGCACGAACACCGGGGAGCTGTTTTTT. Translation gives CASSWGPGTNTGELFF.

The chain carries TRBV10-3 and TRBJ1-1; D gene uncertain. The CDR3 sequence is 12 residues long. CDR1 is ENHRY, CDR2 SYGVKD, per germline. V was trimmed by 2 bases and J by 6 bases, leaving 7 bases between them. The CDR3 bases are TGTGCCATCAGTGAGGGAGTGGCTGAAGCTTTCTTT. Its translation is CAISEGVAEAFF.

This chain links TRBV3-1 (or the pseudogene TRBV3-2) with TRBJ1-1; D remains ambiguous. The germline V gene has CDR1 LGHDT and CDR2 YNNKEL (reference sequence). The CDR3 is 14 amino acids. V lost 1 base, J lost 11 bases, and 17 bases lay in between. The DNA of the CDR3 is TGTGCCAGCAGCCAAGTCGGGCGGGAGAGGTGGGCTTTCTTT. This encodes CASSQVGRERWAFF.

V gene TRBV19 combines with J gene TRBJ2-1; TRBD1 might be the D (8 bases). CDR3 length: 15 residues. Germline lookup yields CDR1 LNHDA and CDR2 SQIVND (reference sequence). The V and J ends lost 9 bases and 6 bases respectively, with 21 bases between them. The CDR3 spells CASEITGGESNEQFF. The DNA of the CDR3 is TGTGCCAGCGAAATTACAGGGGGGGAGAGCAATGAGCAGTTCTTC.

V gene TRBV9 combines with J gene TRBJ1-4; D perhaps matches TRBD1 (6 bases). The CDR3 has 16 residues. Germline-derived CDR1 and CDR2 are SGDLS and YYNGEE. V lost 4 bases and J 5 bases, leaving 18 bases between the germline ends. CDR3 nucleotide sequence: TGTGCCAGCAGCCTCGGGGGGCAGGCGATAAATGAAAAACTGTTTTTT. This encodes CASSLGGQAINEKLFF. Complete variable domain (other parts from reference TRBV9 and TRBJ1-4): DSGVTQTPKHLITATGQRVTLRCSPRSGDLSVYWYQQSLDQGLQFLIQYYNGEERAKGNILERFSAQQFPDLHSELNLSSLELGDSALYFCASSLGGQAINEKLFFGSGTQLSVL.

The genes are TRBV9 and TRBJ2-3; TRBD2 agrees at 8 bases. The CDR3 is made up of 15 amino acids. Germline CDR1 SGDLS, CDR2 YYNGEE. With 0 bases clipped from V and 8 bases from J, the junction kept 8 bases outside the gene matches. The CDR3 DNA sequence: TGTGCCAGCAGCGTAGAAACGGGGGGGCCGGGTACGCAGTATTTT. Encoded protein: CASSVETGGPGTQYF.